One and the same sample provided the 28 T cell receptor beta chains below, sequenced in a study of identical twins. TCRdb reprocessed the 5' RACE reads with MiXCR, giving one entry per CDR3 protein. The sample has 350,000 to 450,000 distinct CDR3 sequences, under 20% seen once. The sample taken for sequencing was naive T cells sorted from blood. These receptor sequences come from a man aged 45 to 65 in good health.

V usage is TRBV18 and J usage is TRBJ1-1, with D possibly matching TRBD1 (6 bases). This CDR3 contains 12 residues. Germline CDR1 KGHSH, CDR2 LQKENI. V lost 2 bases and J lost 10, with 11 bases in between. The CDR3, as DNA: TGTGCCAGCTCACCATTGCAGGGGACAGCTTTCTTT. It translates to CASSPLQGTAFF.

This clonotype has more than one count but fewer than ten. The V call is TRBV7-2, the J call TRBJ1-1; D gene uncertain. This CDR3 contains 13 residues. The V gene's germline CDR1 is SGHTA and CDR2 FQGNSA. With 1 base removed from V and 6 bases from J, the gap between germline ends came to 9 bases. The CDR3 region is CASSLVEWAEAFF. For the CDR3, the DNA is TGTGCCAGCAGCTTAGTTGAGTGGGCTGAAGCTTTCTTT.

This clonotype was recorded many times. V is TRBV24-1 and J is TRBJ2-5; 7 nucleotides line up with TRBD2. CDR3 length: 14 residues. Germline V gene data show CDR1 as KGHDR and CDR2 as SFDVKD. The V gene end was trimmed by 6 bases and the J gene end by 1 base; junction bases not matched to a gene: 4. For the CDR3, the DNA is TGTGCCACCAGTCTGGGGGGGACCCAAGAGACCCAGTACTTC. This translates into CATSLGGTQETQYF.

The chain is built from TRBV12-3 or TRBV12-4 and TRBJ1-1; D is unresolved. The CDR3 spans 13 residues. V shed 6 bases and J shed 0 bases, with 8 bases lying between them. Here the CDR3 reads CASRISLNTEAFF. CDR3 in DNA: TGTGCCAGCAGGATCTCGTTGAACACTGAAGCTTTCTTT.

The chain recombines TRBV24-1 with TRBJ2-1; 10 bases are a match to TRBD1. Per germline, CDR1 KGHDR and CDR2 SFDVKD. Germline trimming cut 4 bases from V and 4 bases from J; bases unmatched to any gene: 6. The CDR3 is 16 residues long. The CDR3 loop is CATSDRDRGKYNEQFF. The CDR3 coding sequence is TGTGCCACCAGTGACCGGGACAGGGGTAAATACAATGAGCAGTTCTTC.

At least ten counts were recorded for this clonotype. The chain combines TRBV5-5 with TRBJ1-1; D gene ambiguous. The CDR3 length is 14 residues. CDR1 is SGHKS and CDR2 is YYEKEE in the germline V gene (reference sequence). Trimming stripped 0 bases from V and 5 bases from J, with 11 bases between. The CDR3 bases are TGTGCCAGCAGCTTGGCAAGGCTGGAGACTGAAGCTTTCTTT. Translation: CASSLARLETEAFF.

The gene calls are TRBV20-1 and TRBJ2-1; 11 nucleotides match TRBD2. The CDR3 consists of 15 residues. The germline CDR1 and CDR2 sequences are DFQATT and SNEGSKA (reference sequence). Trimming at V came to 3 bases and at J to 5 bases, leaving 6 bases not matched to a gene. This chain's CDR3 is CSASSGTSGNNEQFF. For the CDR3, the DNA is TGCAGTGCTAGTTCCGGGACTAGCGGAAACAATGAGCAGTTCTTC.

The chain carries TRBV19 and TRBJ2-3, with D perhaps TRBD1 (5 bases). The germline V and J ends were trimmed by 3 bases and 9 bases, with 10 bases remaining between them. Germline V CDR1 and CDR2: LNHDA, SQIVND (reference sequence). The CDR3 has 12 residues. CDR3 residues: CASSMGDSTQYF. For the CDR3, the DNA is TGTGCCAGTAGTATGGGCGACAGCACGCAGTATTTT.

This clonotype was detected many times. The chain recombines TRBV4-2 with TRBJ2-7; 10 nucleotides match TRBD2. Germline trimming cut 4 bases from V and 7 bases from J; bases unmatched to any gene: 4. This CDR3 has 13 residues. CDR1 is LGHNA, CDR2 YNFKEQ, per germline. CDR3 region: CASSLGLAEEQYF. CDR3 nucleotides: TGTGCCAGCAGCCTCGGACTAGCGGAAGAGCAGTACTTC.

Ten or more counts support this clonotype. The rearrangement joins TRBV5-1 to TRBJ2-1, with TRBD2 matching over 16 bases. The CDR3 has 17 amino acids. After removal of 4 bases from V and 4 bases from J, the junction contained 5 bases not matched to a gene. Germline assignment: CDR1 SGHRS and CDR2 YFSETQ. CDR3 DNA sequence: TGCGCCAGCAGCCTCGGGACTAGCGGGAGGGCTTACAATGAGCAGTTCTTC. It is translated as CASSLGTSGRAYNEQFF.

This clonotype showed up just a few times. The chain has TRBV12-3 or TRBV12-4 and TRBJ2-1, with 11 bases aligning to TRBD2. Unmatched junction bases numbered 11, after V lost 7 bases and J lost 9 bases. The CDR3 has 15 residues. CDR3 amino acids: CASIISGLAGGEQFF. As DNA, the CDR3 is TGTGCCAGCATCATAAGTGGACTAGCGGGTGGTGAGCAGTTCTTC.

This clonotype was counted between two and nine times. As DNA, the CDR3 is TGTGCCACTCCCCCAGGGGGCGATGTTACCGGGGAGCTGTTTTTT. Amino acid sequence: CATPPGGDVTGELFF. The J gene is TRBJ2-2, the V gene TRBV12-3 or TRBV12-4; 8 bases are a match to TRBD1. The CDR3 sequence is 15 residues long. After removal of 10 bases from V and 5 bases from J, the junction contained 12 bases not matched to a gene.

This clonotype was recorded many times. This rearrangement joins TRBV20-1 to TRBJ2-7; 7 nucleotides agree with TRBD2. V was clipped by 0 bases and J by 2 bases; unmatched bases: 10. The CDR3 is made up of 16 amino acids. From germline, CDR1 is DFQATT and CDR2 SNEGSKA (reference sequence). This CDR3 reads CSARELVLAETYEQYF. In nucleotides, the CDR3 is TGCAGTGCTAGAGAGCTCGTTCTAGCGGAAACCTACGAGCAGTACTTC.

This chain joins TRBV1 and TRBJ1-5; whether TRBD1, the table's D call, matches the DNA was not checked. TRBV1 represents a pseudogene. The CDR3 sequence is 16 residues long. CDR3 in DNA: TGCACCAGCAGCCTTAAGGACAGGGTGTGCAATCAGCCCCAGCATTTT. The encoded protein is CTSSLKDRVCNQPQHF.

This rearrangement joins TRBV7-9 to TRBJ2-7; D possibly uses TRBD1 or TRBD2 (5 bases each). Germline V gives CDR1 SEHNR, CDR2 FQNEAQ (reference sequence). V was trimmed by 1 base and J by 2 bases, leaving 15 bases between them. The CDR3 loop spans 16 amino acids. This CDR3 is CASSLGELVQAYEQYF. In DNA form, the CDR3 reads TGTGCCAGCAGCTTAGGGGAGTTGGTACAGGCCTACGAGCAGTACTTC.

This clonotype came up many times. The chain employs TRBV28 and TRBJ1-1; a weak D match, TRBD1 (6 bases). This CDR3 has 13 residues. V was cut by 7 bases and J by 7 bases, with 16 bases left in between. CDR1 is MDHEN, CDR2 SYDVKM, per germline. The CDR3 region has the DNA TGTGCCAGCACGACAGGCCGGGAATATGAAGCTTTCTTT. This encodes CASTTGREYEAFF.

The chain combines TRBV7-2 with TRBJ2-7, with unresolved D. The CDR3 has 12 residues. Germline V gene sequence: CDR1 SGHTA, CDR2 FQGNSA. The V end was cut by 5 bases, the J end by 6 bases, with 11 bases between. The CDR3 is CASSHLESEQYF. CDR3 nucleotides: TGTGCCAGCAGCCATCTGGAGAGCGAGCAGTACTTC.

This clonotype has just one count. This sequence joins TRBV5-4 and TRBJ2-2, with 8 bases identical to TRBD2. The CDR3 has 16 residues. Trimming took 1 base from V and 1 from J; bases not matched to a gene: 3. The germline gives CDR1 SGHNT, CDR2 YYREEE (reference sequence). The CDR3 is CASSLLRGENTGELFF. The CDR3 DNA is TGTGCCAGCAGCTTGTTGCGGGGGGAGAACACCGGGGAGCTGTTTTTT. The whole variable domain, filled in from reference TRBV5-4 and TRBJ2-2, reads ETGVTQSPTHLIKTRGQQVTLRCSSQSGHNTVSWYQQALGQGPQFIFQYYREEENGRGNFPPRFSGLQFPNYSSELNVNALELDDSALYLCASSLLRGENTGELFFGEGSRLTVL.

The V gene is TRBV20-1, the J gene TRBJ2-4; possibly TRBD2 for D (5 bases). The CDR3 is 15 amino acids. Germline CDR1 DFQATT, CDR2 SNEGSKA (reference sequence). Trimming left V 3 bases short and J 1 base short, with 13 bases between. The CDR3 coding sequence is TGCAGTGCTAGTCGGGATGTGACTGCCAAAAACATTCAGTACTTC. This gives the protein CSASRDVTAKNIQYF.

The V call is TRBV7-9, the J call TRBJ2-4, with D tentatively TRBD1 or TRBD2 (5 bases each). Trimming removed 5 bases from V and 3 bases from J, with 14 bases in between. Germline-derived CDR1 and CDR2 are SEHNR and FQNEAQ (reference sequence). The length of the CDR3 is 15 residues. The CDR3 sequence is CASSPLQGVKNIQYF. In nucleotides, the CDR3 is TGTGCCAGCAGCCCCCTGCAGGGAGTCAAAAACATTCAGTACTTC.

V and J are TRBV5-1 and TRBJ1-4; D perhaps matches TRBD1 (6 bases). Deletions cut 3 bases from V and 0 bases from J, with 9 bases between. Per the germline V gene, CDR1 is SGHRS and CDR2 is YFSETQ. The CDR3 runs to 15 residues. CDR3 protein: CASSSGHATNEKLFF. In DNA form, the CDR3 reads TGCGCCAGCAGCTCGGGACACGCAACTAATGAAAAACTGTTTTTT.

This clonotype was observed a handful of times. This chain connects TRBV4-3 to TRBJ1-2; D gene ambiguous. Germline lookup yields CDR1 LGHNA and CDR2 YSLEER. V lost 2 bases and J lost 2, with 15 bases in between. The CDR3 length is 16 residues. The CDR3, as DNA: TGCGCCAGCAGCCAATTATCGACGGCGAGGAACTATGGCTACACCTTC. This codes for CASSQLSTARNYGYTF.

The chain carries TRBV6-2 or TRBV6-3 and TRBJ1-5, with 8 bases matching TRBD1. Germline CDR1 and CDR2: MNHEY and SVGEGT. Trimming at V came to 2 bases and at J to 0 bases, leaving 6 bases not matched to a gene. The CDR3 is 17 residues long. Written as DNA, the CDR3 is TGTGCCAGCAGTTACCCTCAGACAGGGGATAGCAATCAGCCCCAGCATTTT. Residues: CASSYPQTGDSNQPQHF.

This clonotype was recorded at least ten times. The chain links TRBV30 to TRBJ2-4; D is unresolved. CDR1 is GTSNPN, CDR2 SVGIG, per germline (reference sequence). CDR3 size: 14 residues. Trimming shortened V by 0 bases and J by 6 bases, and 12 bases separated the two germline ends. The chain's CDR3 is CAWSVQPVANIQYF. CDR3 DNA sequence: TGTGCCTGGAGTGTACAACCCGTGGCAAACATTCAGTACTTC.

Many counts were recorded for this clonotype. The rearrangement joins TRBV7-2 to TRBJ2-7, with D unresolved. CDR1 SGHTA and CDR2 FQGNSA come from the germline V gene. The CDR3 length is 15 residues. V was cut by 1 base and J by 7 bases, with 17 bases left in between. As DNA, the CDR3 is TGTGCCAGCAGCTTAGAGGCTAACCCCAGTGGAGAGCAGTACTTC. Translating gives CASSLEANPSGEQYF.

There are many counts of this clonotype. The chain links TRBV6-5 to TRBJ2-3, with 7 bases identical to TRBD2. The germline gives CDR1 MNHEY, CDR2 SVGAGI. The CDR3 consists of 19 residues. V dropped 1 base and J dropped 3; count of bases not matched to a gene: 16. The CDR3 reads CASSYLSTTGRELTDTQYF. For the CDR3, the DNA is TGTGCCAGCAGTTACTTAAGCACTACCGGGCGGGAGTTGACAGATACGCAGTATTTT.

The table lists this clonotype with many counts. J is TRBJ2-1 and V is TRBV27, with D possibly TRBD1 on 5 matching bases. This CDR3 has 13 residues. The germline V gene encodes CDR1 MNHEY and CDR2 SMNVEV (reference sequence). V shed 11 bases and J shed 0 bases, with 11 bases lying between them. CDR3 bases: TGTGCCGCAGGGATGAGCTCCTACAATGAGCAGTTCTTC. It specifies CAAGMSSYNEQFF.

The chain couples TRBV20-1 to TRBJ2-3; D not certain. The germline V and J ends were trimmed by 6 bases and 0 bases, with 13 bases remaining between them. CDR1 is DFQATT and CDR2 is SNEGSKA in the germline V gene (reference sequence). This CDR3 region has 14 residues. The CDR3 nucleotides read TGCAGTGCACCCTCCAGGAGAAGCACAGATACGCAGTATTTT. Amino acids: CSAPSRRSTDTQYF.